This passage covers 30 T cell receptor beta chains from one sample sequenced in a study of shared clonotypes between healthy human individuals. The protocol was immunoSEQ multiplex PCR, while the TCRdb copy is restricted to in-frame clones and leaves out a portion. The data hold fewer than 400,000 clones, with 74% observed a single time. Material: memory CD4+ T cells sorted from blood. Subset here: CD45RA-negative fraction. These receptors originate from a man aged 25-45 years in good health.

This clone was seen a few times. Its ends do not fully match the called genes, so a read error is possible. This rearrangement joins TRBV7-7 to TRBJ2-5, with 11 bases aligning to TRBD2. This CDR3 contains 15 residues. Per germline, CDR1 SSHAT and CDR2 FNYEAQ (reference sequence). Here the CDR3 DNA reads TGTGCTAGCAGTAGACTAGCGGGACTTCAAGAGACCCAGTACTTC. Its translation is CASSRLAGLQETQYF.

This chain links TRBV7-3 with TRBJ2-3; 11 nucleotides line up with TRBD1. This CDR3 has 14 residues. Germline values: CDR1 SGHTA, CDR2 FQGTGA. V lost 5 bases, J lost 4 bases, and 2 bases stayed unmatched. The CDR3 sequence is CASSPGQGADTQYF. In DNA, the CDR3 is TGTGCCAGCAGCCCGGGACAGGGGGCAGATACGCAGTATTTT. The variable domain in full, completed from reference TRBV7-3 and TRBJ2-3, reads GAGVSQTPSNKVTEKGKYVELRCDPISGHTALYWYRQSLGQGPEFLIYFQGTGAADDSGLPNDRFFAVRPEGSVSTLKIQRTERGDSAVYLCASSPGQGADTQYFGPGTRLTVL.

The rearrangement uses TRBV2 and TRBJ1-5; D is uncertain. CDR1 and CDR2 from the germline V gene are SNHLY and FYNNEI. CDR3 length: 13 amino acids. The germline V and J ends were trimmed by 4 bases and 10 bases, with 14 bases remaining between them. The CDR3 loop reads CASSGEGLSPQHF. The DNA for the CDR3 is TGTGCCAGCAGTGGGGAGGGCCTTAGTCCCCAGCATTTT.

V and J are TRBV10-3 and TRBJ2-1; D is unresolved. Germline V lookup: CDR1 ENHRY, CDR2 SYGVKD. V gave up 3 bases and J gave up 4 bases, with 4 bases separating them. The length of the CDR3 is 12 residues. The CDR3 region has the DNA TGTGCCATCAGTGATGGGTACAATGAGCAGTTCTTC. Protein sequence: CAISDGYNEQFF.

The CDR3 loop reads CAIGGQGDSPLHF. As DNA, the CDR3 is TGTGCCATCGGCGGACAGGGGGACTCACCCCTCCACTTT. The V gene is TRBV10-3, the J gene TRBJ1-6; TRBD1 aligns across 10 bases. The CDR3 extends over 13 amino acids. CDR1 is ENHRY and CDR2 is SYGVKD in the germline V gene. The V and J ends lost 8 bases and 10 bases, in that order; junction bases with no gene match: 5.

The rearrangement uses TRBV28 and TRBJ1-1, with D tentatively TRBD1 (5 bases). V was shortened by 6 bases and J by 5 bases, with 19 bases between the two germline ends. The germline gives CDR1 MDHEN, CDR2 SYDVKM. The CDR3 extends over 15 amino acids. The CDR3 nucleotides read TGTGCCAGCAGATCGCAGGGAGGGGTGGGGACTGAAGCTTTCTTT. Its translation: CASRSQGGVGTEAFF.

The chain recombines TRBV7-2 with TRBJ2-3; 8 bases fit TRBD2. Germline V CDR1 and CDR2: SGHTA, FQGNSA. Germline trimming cut 4 bases from V and 1 base from J; bases unmatched to any gene: 7. CDR3 length: 16 residues. The CDR3 DNA sequence: TGTGCCAGCAGCTCCAGGCGGGAGGCTCGCACAGATACGCAGTATTTT. Its protein product is CASSSRREARTDTQYF. Full variable domain (remainder filled in from reference TRBV7-2 and TRBJ2-3): GAGVSQSPSNKVTEKGKDVELRCDPISGHTALYWYRQSLGQGLEFLIYFQGNSAPDKSGLPSDRFSAERTGGSVSTLTIQRTQQEDSAVYLCASSSRREARTDTQYFGPGTRLTVL.

This chain uses TRBV5-1 with TRBJ1-1; TRBD1 aligns across 12 bases. The CDR3 spans 16 residues. In germline, CDR1 is SGHRS, CDR2 YFSETQ. V trimming: 4 bases; J trimming: 4 bases; junction bases outside the gene matches: 8. CDR3 loop: CASSTGQGAGGTEAFF. As DNA, the CDR3 is TGCGCCAGCAGCACGGGACAGGGGGCTGGGGGCACTGAAGCTTTCTTT.

This rearrangement joins TRBV11-2 to TRBJ2-2; D not resolved. V lost 3 bases and J 1 base, leaving 9 bases between the germline ends. The CDR3 length is 15 residues. Germline V gene lookup returns CDR1 SGHAT and CDR2 FQNNGV. The CDR3 region has the DNA TGTGCCAGCAGCTTTCGACGGCGGAACACCGGGGAGCTGTTTTTT. Protein: CASSFRRRNTGELFF.

This rearrangement joins TRBV5-1 to TRBJ2-5, with 9 bases lining up with TRBD1. Per germline, CDR1 SGHRS and CDR2 YFSETQ. This CDR3 is built from 18 residues. The J segment lost 5 bases and the V segment lost 1 base, leaving 15 bases of the junction unmatched. CDR3 coding DNA: TGCGCCAGCAGCTTGCTCATTTGGGGGGGACAGGGTGTGGAGACCCAGTACTTC. Its translation is CASSLLIWGGQGVETQYF.

The CDR3 DNA is TGTGCCATCAGCGGGACAGGGGAAGGTCAGCCCCAGCATTTT. It specifies CAISGTGEGQPQHF. The chain carries TRBV10-3 and TRBJ1-5; 10 bases match TRBD1. CDR3 size: 14 residues. V shed 6 bases, J shed 6 bases, and the junction held 5 bases outside the gene matches. Germline lookup yields CDR1 ENHRY and CDR2 SYGVKD.

The gene calls are TRBV11-2 and TRBJ2-2; a possible D gene is TRBD1 (5 bases). V lost 5 bases to trimming and J lost 4 bases, with 14 bases between them. This CDR3 is built from 15 residues. The germline gives CDR1 SGHAT, CDR2 FQNNGV. Here the CDR3 reads CASSLQIGVTGELFF. The CDR3 region has the DNA TGTGCCAGCAGCCTTCAAATAGGGGTCACCGGGGAGCTGTTTTTT.

Details on this clone: This may come from a read error, since a much larger clone is one base off. Other DNA sequences in this specimen translate into the identical CDR3. The V gene is TRBV5-4, the J gene TRBJ2-3; D is undetermined. The CDR3 covers 14 residues. CDR1 is SGHNT, CDR2 YYREEE, per germline (reference sequence). This chain's CDR3 is CASSFGDSADTQYF. The CDR3 DNA is TGTGCCAGCAGCTTTGGTGATTCGGCAGATACGCAATATTTT.

The CDR3 region has the DNA TGTGCCAGCAGCAGGGGGGGAGTGGGCACAGATACGCAGTATTTT. Its protein product is CASSRGGVGTDTQYF. The gene calls are TRBV21-1 and TRBJ2-3; the D call TRBD2 from the table was never checked on the DNA. TRBV21-1 constitutes a pseudogene. The CDR3 length is 15 residues.

The chain uses TRBV7-9 and TRBJ2-1; TRBD2 matches at 7 bases. Germline CDR1 is SEHNR and CDR2 is FQNEAQ (reference sequence). Trimming removed 5 bases from V and 3 bases from J; junction bases left unmatched: 16. The CDR3 sequence is 18 residues long. In DNA form, the CDR3 reads TGTGCCAGCAGCCGGGGACTAACCCCACCTGCTCGCTACAATGAGCAGTTCTTC. Its protein product is CASSRGLTPPARYNEQFF.

In its sample, this clone was seen once. The chain joins TRBV7-8 to TRBJ1-5; the D is unclear. There are 14 residues in the CDR3. Germline-derived CDR1 and CDR2 are SGHVS and FQNEAQ. The germline V and J ends were trimmed by 1 base and 7 bases, with 11 bases remaining between them. The CDR3 nucleotides read TGTGCCAGCAGCTTAGAGTCGGGGAAACAGCCCCAGCATTTT. Translated, it gives CASSLESGKQPQHF.

A few counts support this clone. The CDR3 here is CAVGGQYNEQFF. DNA of the CDR3: TGTGCCGTCGGGGGACAATACAATGAGCAGTTCTTC. The rearrangement joins TRBV10-3 to TRBJ2-1; D is tentatively TRBD1 or TRBD2 (6 bases each). Germline V gene data show CDR1 as ENHRY and CDR2 as SYGVKD. V lost 11 bases, J lost 4 bases, and 12 bases lay in between. The CDR3 totals 12 residues.

The rearrangement links TRBV27 to TRBJ1-1, with D hard to call. The ends were cut back, 10 bases at V and 0 bases at J, with 18 bases in the middle. CDR3 length: 15 amino acids. Germline CDR1 is MNHEY and CDR2 is SMNVEV (reference sequence). The CDR3 protein is CAIIGERAMNTEAFF. CDR3 nucleotides: TGTGCCATTATTGGTGAGCGGGCTATGAACACTGAAGCTTTCTTT.

The rearrangement joins TRBV6-5 to TRBJ2-1, with D hard to call. The V end lost 5 bases, the J end lost 0 bases, and 8 bases lay between the germline ends. This CDR3 comprises 14 residues. In germline, CDR1 is MNHEY, CDR2 SVGAGI. The CDR3 nucleotides read TGTGCCAGCAGTCTTTCACCCTCCTACAATGAGCAGTTCTTC. It is translated as CASSLSPSYNEQFF.

The chain couples TRBV18 to TRBJ2-7; no clear D gene. Trimming took 0 bases from V and 6 from J, leaving 12 bases between them. CDR1 is KGHSH, CDR2 LQKENI, per germline. The CDR3 is made up of 14 amino acids. The DNA for the CDR3 is TGTGCCAGCTCACCACCGATTGTGGCGGCCGAGCAGTACTTC. Translated: CASSPPIVAAEQYF.

V gene TRBV11-2 combines with J gene TRBJ1-5; D possibly corresponds to TRBD1 (5 bases). V lost 3 bases and J lost 5, with 14 bases in between. This CDR3 region has 15 residues. Germline CDR1 is SGHAT and CDR2 is FQNNGV. CDR3 residues: CASSFGGRGDQPQHF. In nucleotides, the CDR3 is TGTGCCAGCAGCTTCGGGGGGAGAGGGGATCAGCCCCAGCATTTT. The complete variable domain, with remaining parts taken from reference TRBV11-2 and TRBJ1-5, reads EAGVAQSPRYKIIEKRQSVAFWCNPISGHATLYWYQQILGQGPKLLIQFQNNGVVDDSQLPKDRFSAERLKGVDSTLKIQPAKLEDSAVYLCASSFGGRGDQPQHFGDGTRLSIL.

The chain has TRBV5-1 and TRBJ2-5; D is undetermined. The CDR3 has 16 residues. The V end was cut by 0 bases, the J end by 5 bases, with 17 bases between. Looked up from germline, CDR1 is SGHRS and CDR2 is YFSETQ. The CDR3 DNA reads TGCGCCAGCAGCTTGGCCGTGGCAATTGATGCGGAGACCCAGTACTTC. This gives the protein CASSLAVAIDAETQYF.

The chain couples TRBV14 to TRBJ2-1; TRBD1 matches 10 bases. The V and J ends lost 4 bases and 7 bases, in that order; junction bases with no gene match: 10. The CDR3 is 16 residues long. Germline CDR1 reads SGHDN; CDR2 reads FVKESK. This CDR3 reads CASSPGDRGFINEQFF. In DNA, the CDR3 is TGTGCCAGCAGCCCGGGGGACAGGGGTTTTATAAATGAGCAGTTCTTC. Based on the CDR3 plus reference TRBV14 and TRBJ2-1, the full variable domain is EAGVTQFPSHSVIEKGQTVTLRCDPISGHDNLYWYRRVMGKEIKFLLHFVKESKQDESGMPNNRFLAERTGGTYSTLKVQPAELEDSGVYFCASSPGDRGFINEQFFGPGTRLTVL.

This clone has a handful of counts. The J gene is TRBJ2-1, the V gene TRBV29-1; D is unclear. Germline CDR1 is SQVTM and CDR2 is ANQGSEA. V shed 4 bases and J shed 10 bases, with 11 bases lying between them. The CDR3 consists of 11 residues. CDR3 region: CSVGADREQFF. The CDR3 DNA reads TGCAGCGTTGGGGCAGACCGCGAGCAGTTCTTC.

The chain joins TRBV5-6 to TRBJ2-7; 8 bases agree with TRBD1. The CDR3 spans 15 residues. J was trimmed by 2 bases and V by 4 bases; bases with no gene match: 8. Germline V gene data show CDR1 as SGHDT and CDR2 as YYEEEE. The CDR3 spells CASSRQGYPAYEQYF. The DNA of the CDR3 is TGTGCCAGCAGCAGACAGGGGTACCCCGCCTACGAGCAGTACTTC.

The CDR3 sequence: CASSLGMNTEAFF. CDR3 nucleotides: TGTGCCAGCAGCTTGGGCATGAACACTGAAGCTTTCTTT. The chain links TRBV5-4 to TRBJ1-1, with D uncertain. The V and J ends lost 0 bases and 0 bases respectively, with 3 bases between them. CDR3 size: 13 residues. Germline V gives CDR1 SGHNT, CDR2 YYREEE (reference sequence).

The rearrangement links TRBV10-3 to TRBJ2-1; 10 bases align to TRBD2. Germline V lookup: CDR1 ENHRY, CDR2 SYGVKD. The CDR3 is made up of 16 amino acids. With V trimmed by 6 bases and J by 6 bases, 11 bases remained unmatched. The CDR3 reads CAIRGHLAGGVNEQFF. The CDR3, as DNA: TGTGCCATCAGGGGACATTTAGCGGGAGGTGTCAATGAGCAGTTCTTC.

The J gene is TRBJ2-5, the V gene TRBV29-1; a possible D gene is TRBD2 (6 bases). Trimming removed 3 bases at V and 5 bases at J, with 10 bases between. The CDR3 runs to 12 residues. The V gene's germline CDR1 is SQVTM and CDR2 ANQGSEA. CDR3 coding DNA: TGCAGCGTTGATGGGGGGAGTGAGACCCAGTACTTC. This translates into CSVDGGSETQYF.

The chain has TRBV6-1 and TRBJ2-7; no clear D. The germline V gene encodes CDR1 MNHNS and CDR2 SASEGT. The CDR3 is 13 amino acids. The V and J ends lost 4 bases and 2 bases respectively, with 9 bases between them. The CDR3 nucleotides are TGTGCCAGCAGTGCTGGAAGGACCTACGAGCAGTACTTC. Residues: CASSAGRTYEQYF.

The chain carries TRBV18 and TRBJ2-6, with D hard to call. The V end lost 2 bases, the J end lost 4 bases, and 9 bases lay between the germline ends. The CDR3 has 15 amino acids. CDR1 is KGHSH, CDR2 LQKENI, per germline. The CDR3 here is CASSPSRAGANVLTF. CDR3 nucleotides: TGTGCCAGCTCACCATCAAGGGCCGGGGCCAACGTCCTGACTTTC. Full variable domain (rest looked up from reference TRBV18 and TRBJ2-6): NAGVMQNPRHLVRRRGQEARLRCSPMKGHSHVYWYRQLPEEGLKFMVYLQKENIIDESGMPKERFSAEFPKEGPSILRIQQVVRGDSAAYFCASSPSRAGANVLTFGAGSRLTVL.